This T cell receptor (beta chain) stems from a study of T cells in localized non-small cell lung cancer. Details on this clone: What it binds is not known.

Only in-frame clones appear in the TCRdb table, and some are missing; sequencing was by immunoSEQ multiplex PCR. This sample has roughly 34,000 clones, with 80% to 90% found just once. Study outcomes and limitations: Adjacent lung held a median about 57 of the top 100 tumor clones. Heterogeneity remains possible, as sequencing covered one tumor region only.

CDR1 is LNHNV, CDR2 YYDKDF, per germline (reference sequence). This CDR3 region has 18 residues. V dropped 5 bases and J dropped 2 bases, with 19 bases sitting between them. The chain has TRBV15 and TRBJ1-6, with unresolved D. Sequencing was performed on peripheral blood, taken before any cancer treatment. The sequence was obtained from a male donor aged 60 or older with stage III lung adenocarcinoma. CDR3 nucleotide sequence: TGTGCCACCAGCGTGACGGGTCGGTTCAGCGCCTATAATTCACCCCTCCACTTT. Translation: CATSVTGRFSAYNSPLHF.